This T cell receptor (beta chain) was documented in a study of blood T cell repertoires in COVID-19. Using immunoSEQ multiplex PCR, the repertoire was profiled, and TCRdb retains in-frame clones only, with some absent. The repertoire has tens of thousands of clones, over 75% of them found once; the top ten carry roughly 1.2%. The CDR3 sequence is 13 residues long. V shed 4 bases and J shed 7 bases, with 11 bases lying between them. Germline CDR1 and CDR2: LGHNA and YNFKEQ. The TCR comes from a woman between 55 and 75 years old with acute or convalescent COVID-19. The sequenced sample consisted of peripheral blood. The rearrangement uses TRBV4-2 and TRBJ2-1; D is undetermined. CDR3 bases: TGTGCCAGCAGCCCAGATAGGAGTAATGAGCAGTTCTTC. Translated: CASSPDRSNEQFF.